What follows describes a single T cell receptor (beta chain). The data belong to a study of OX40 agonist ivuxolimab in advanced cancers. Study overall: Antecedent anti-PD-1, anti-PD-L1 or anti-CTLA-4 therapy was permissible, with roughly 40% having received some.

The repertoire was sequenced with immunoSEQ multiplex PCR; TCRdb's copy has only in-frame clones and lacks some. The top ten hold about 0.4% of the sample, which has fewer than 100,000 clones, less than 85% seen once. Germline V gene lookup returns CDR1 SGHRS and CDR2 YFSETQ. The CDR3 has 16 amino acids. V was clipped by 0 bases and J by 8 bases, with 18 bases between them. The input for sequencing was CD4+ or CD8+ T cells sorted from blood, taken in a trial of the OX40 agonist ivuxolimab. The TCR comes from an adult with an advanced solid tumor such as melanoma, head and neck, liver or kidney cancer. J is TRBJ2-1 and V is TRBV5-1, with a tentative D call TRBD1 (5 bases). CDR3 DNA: TGCGCCAGCAGCTTGGCAGGGCCCCCCCGCGGCGATGAGCAGTTCTTC. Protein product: CASSLAGPPRGDEQFF.